This TCR beta chain was found in a study of control samples from healthy donors and cancer patients. The germline V gene encodes CDR1 LNHDA and CDR2 SQIVND (reference sequence). V was pared by 4 bases and J by 8 bases, with 10 bases of the junction left unmatched. The CDR3 length is 14 residues. The assay was immunoSEQ multiplex PCR, and TCRdb's table has in-frame clones only and misses some. The sample lists roughly 170,000 clones, approximately 92% occurring once. The sample taken for sequencing was blood. The V and J genes are TRBV19 and TRBJ1-1, with TRBD1 matching 7 bases. This TCR came from a man aged 18 to 29 in good health. This chain's CDR3 is CASSSQTGTAEAFF. For the CDR3, the DNA is TGTGCCAGTAGTAGCCAAACCGGGACAGCCGAAGCTTTCTTT.